This T cell receptor beta chain came from a study of cytomegalovirus exposure and HLA in healthy donors. Study results and limitations: A few CMV-associated chains were confirmed in vitro to be specific for CMV antigens.

CDR3 length: 15 amino acids. V was clipped by 2 bases and J by 6 bases, with 13 bases between them. Germline CDR1 reads MGHRA; CDR2 reads YSYEKL. As concerns this clone: Antigen: not known.

The method was immunoSEQ multiplex PCR; TCRdb's version includes in-frame clones alone and lacks a portion of them. Of some 140,000 clones listed, roughly nine tenths are singletons. The sequenced sample consisted of PBMCs. The TCR was taken from a man aged 18 to 30 in good health and CMV-seronegative. The chain combines TRBV4-1 with TRBJ2-2; D is ambiguous. This chain's CDR3 is CASSQYYGYSGELFF. The CDR3 coding sequence is TGCGCCAGCAGCCAATACTACGGCTATTCCGGGGAGCTGTTTTTT.